Presented here are 22 T cell receptor beta chains from one specimen sequenced in a study of blood T cells in healthy people across ages. A second PCR, run for about 6 to 12 cycles, used a sample-barcoded 5' primer plus a J-beta primer mix. Each CDR3 protein gets one entry after TCRdb re-called the 5' RACE reads with MiXCR. The sample records 1.8 million or so distinct CDR3 sequences, 39% being singletons. Sequences were obtained from blood. The receptor source for this set is a human donor in good health.

V and J are TRBV21-1 and TRBJ2-5; the table assigns TRBD1, which was not confirmed against the DNA. TRBV21-1 is flagged as a pseudogene. This CDR3 is built from 18 residues. DNA for the CDR3: TGTGCCAGCAGCTCCCCGCCAAAGGGGGGCACTTATCAAGAGACCCAGTACTTC. The encoded protein is CASSSPPKGGTYQETQYF.

The rearrangement uses TRBV4-2 and TRBJ2-3, with no clear D. Germline values: CDR1 LGHNA, CDR2 YNFKEQ. The CDR3 runs to 16 residues. The V and J ends lost 3 bases and 1 base respectively, with 14 bases between them. The CDR3, as DNA: TGTGCCAGCAGCCAGGTCTATAGTGTCGGCACAGATACGCAGTATTTT. It specifies CASSQVYSVGTDTQYF.

J is TRBJ1-5 and V is TRBV29-1, with D unresolved. Trimming took off 4 bases at V and 3 bases at J, with 10 bases between the two ends. This CDR3 comprises 13 residues. Germline CDR1 SQVTM, CDR2 ANQGSEA. This CDR3 reads CSVASRLNQPQHF. CDR3 in DNA: TGCAGCGTTGCTTCCAGACTCAATCAGCCCCAGCATTTT.

V gene TRBV6-5 combines with J gene TRBJ2-7; no clear D. This CDR3 comprises 11 residues. The germline V and J ends were trimmed by 10 bases and 4 bases, with 11 bases remaining between them. The germline V gene encodes CDR1 MNHEY and CDR2 SVGAGI. CDR3 region: CATLREYEQYF. The CDR3, as DNA: TGTGCCACCCTAAGGGAATACGAGCAGTACTTC.

This clonotype has only a few counts. A much larger clone lies a single base off, so this may be a read error. V is TRBV6-5 and J is TRBJ2-3; TRBD2 might be the D (6 bases). The CDR3 loop spans 17 amino acids. The germline gives CDR1 MNHEY, CDR2 SVGAGI. The ends were cut back, 1 base at V and 2 bases at J, with 16 bases in the middle. Here the CDR3 reads CASSYFGSGSDTDTQYF. CDR3 nucleotides: TGTGCCAGCAGTTACTTCGGGAGTGGCTCGGACACAGATACGCAGTATTTT.

The chain employs TRBV21-1 and TRBJ2-4; TRBD1 is the table's D call and was not checked against the DNA. TRBV21-1 is an annotated pseudogene. The CDR3 has 17 amino acids. The CDR3 region has the DNA TGTGCCAGCAGCAAAGATAAGGACAGGGAGGCCAAAAACATTCTGTACTTC. Translated, it gives CASSKDKDREAKNILYF.

Ten or more counts support this clonotype. The chain employs TRBV6-6 and TRBJ2-7, with TRBD1 matching 9 bases. V lost 4 bases and J lost 3; bases outside the gene matches: 4. Germline V CDR1 and CDR2: MNHNY, SVGAGI (reference sequence). This CDR3 comprises 14 residues. CDR3 coding DNA: TGTGCCAGCAGTTCGGACAGGGGAGGCTACGAGCAGTACTTC. This codes for CASSSDRGGYEQYF.

The rearrangement links TRBV24-1 to TRBJ1-5, with 7 bases lining up with TRBD1. The V gene's germline CDR1 is KGHDR and CDR2 SFDVKD. V was clipped by 2 bases and J by 5 bases; unmatched bases: 5. The CDR3 runs 15 residues. In nucleotides, the CDR3 is TGTGCCACCAGTGATTCCCGACAGGGCGATCAGCCCCAGCATTTT. Its translation: CATSDSRQGDQPQHF.

About this clonotype itself: This may stem from a read error, because a much larger clone lies one nucleotide away. The chain has TRBV5-5 and TRBJ2-3; TRBD2 is a possible D gene (6 bases). Looked up from germline, CDR1 is SGHKS and CDR2 is YYEKEE (reference sequence). The CDR3 has 16 residues. In DNA form, the CDR3 reads TGTGCCGGCAGCTTGGGCGCGGGGATATTCACAGATACGCAGTATTTT. Translated, it gives CAGSLGAGIFTDTQYF. Based on the CDR3 plus reference TRBV5-5 and TRBJ2-3, the full variable domain is DAGVTQSPTHLIKTRGQQVTLRCSPISGHKSVSWYQQVLGQGPQFIFQYYEKEERGRGNFPDRFSARQFPNYSSELNVNALLLGDSALYLCAGSLGAGIFTDTQYFGPGTRLTVL.

V is TRBV20-1 and J is TRBJ1-2; unclear D gene. Trimming took 0 bases from V and 4 from J, leaving 15 bases between them. The CDR3 spans 15 residues. Germline CDR1 DFQATT, CDR2 SNEGSKA (reference sequence). CDR3 residues: CSARDQAWGPYGYTF. The CDR3 DNA reads as TGCAGTGCTAGAGATCAGGCCTGGGGTCCCTATGGCTACACCTTC.

In its sample, this clonotype was seen a few times. The chain uses TRBV4-1 and TRBJ2-7; TRBD2 might be the D (5 bases). Germline lookup yields CDR1 MGHRA and CDR2 YSYEKL. The germline V and J ends were trimmed by 0 bases and 3 bases, with 12 bases remaining between them. This CDR3 region has 15 residues. The CDR3 sequence: CASSQEFRGIYEQYF. CDR3 DNA sequence: TGCGCCAGCAGCCAAGAGTTTAGAGGGATCTACGAGCAGTACTTC.

The chain employs TRBV4-1 and TRBJ1-2, with D unclear. Trimming took 1 base from V and 8 from J, leaving 14 bases between them. Germline CDR1 MGHRA, CDR2 YSYEKL. The CDR3 runs to 14 residues. CDR3 amino acids: CASSQVRESEGYTF. CDR3 nucleotide sequence: TGCGCCAGCAGCCAAGTTCGGGAATCAGAAGGCTACACCTTC.

The chain couples TRBV20-1 to TRBJ2-5, with D perhaps TRBD1 or TRBD2 (6 bases each). V gave up 3 bases and J gave up 4 bases, with 18 bases separating them. Germline-derived CDR1 and CDR2 are DFQATT and SNEGSKA (reference sequence). This CDR3 spans 15 amino acids. The CDR3 DNA follows: TGCAGTGCTAGCGCTCTCCGGGGGCGAGGAGAGACCCAGTACTTC. This encodes CSASALRGRGETQYF.

This clonotype turned up a few times. This rearrangement joins TRBV5-1 to TRBJ2-5, with D unclear. The DNA end is a closer match to TRBJ2-7, so the J assignment may be wrong. Looked up from germline, CDR1 is SGHRS and CDR2 is YFSETQ. The CDR3 runs to 16 residues. The CDR3 DNA follows: TGCGCCAGCAGCTTGGATGTCTTGGGAACCGGCTACGAGCAGTACTTC. Protein: CASSLDVLGTGYEQYF.

The rearrangement links TRBV15 to TRBJ2-3, with 9 bases matching TRBD2. V lost 1 base, J lost 2 bases, and 4 bases stayed unmatched. The CDR3 loop spans 16 amino acids. From germline, CDR1 is LNHNV and CDR2 YYDKDF (reference sequence). The DNA for the CDR3 is TGTGCCACCAGCAGAGGTCTAGCGGGAACCACAGATACGCAGTATTTT. It is translated as CATSRGLAGTTDTQYF.

This clonotype was observed at least ten times. As DNA, the CDR3 is TGTGCCAGCAGCCGCGGAGCCCGCACAGATACGCAGTATTTT. Translating it yields CASSRGARTDTQYF. The chain recombines TRBV5-6 with TRBJ2-3, with D uncertain. The CDR3 has 14 amino acids. Trimming took 4 bases from V and 1 from J, leaving 10 bases between them. Germline CDR1 is SGHDT and CDR2 is YYEEEE.

This clonotype showed up just a few times. This rearrangement joins TRBV7-9 to TRBJ1-1; D gene uncertain. The CDR3 is 16 residues long. The germline gives CDR1 SEHNR, CDR2 FQNEAQ (reference sequence). With 4 bases removed from V and 1 base from J, the gap between germline ends came to 16 bases. In DNA, the CDR3 is TGTGCCAGCAGCTCCCCCACCAGCTATCCGAACACTGAAGCTTTCTTT. The encoded protein is CASSSPTSYPNTEAFF.

This clonotype was found a few times. The chain links TRBV7-9 to TRBJ1-1, with D perhaps matching TRBD1 (5 bases). The CDR3 runs to 13 residues. V lost 6 bases, J lost 8 bases, and 16 bases lay in between. Germline-derived CDR1 and CDR2 are SEHNR and FQNEAQ (reference sequence). The CDR3 region has the DNA TGTGCCAGCAGGGGACCTGGGAACAGGGAAGCTTTCTTT. This sequence encodes CASRGPGNREAFF.

The gene calls are TRBV7-2 and TRBJ2-3; D is uncertain. The CDR3 consists of 14 residues. Trimming stripped 5 bases from V and 2 bases from J, with 11 bases between. CDR1 and CDR2 from the germline V gene are SGHTA and FQGNSA. Here the CDR3 reads CASSDDLATDTQYF. CDR3 nucleotides: TGTGCCAGCAGCGACGACTTGGCCACAGATACGCAGTATTTT. Using reference TRBV7-2 and TRBJ2-3 for the parts outside the CDR3, the full variable domain is GAGVSQSPSNKVTEKGKDVELRCDPISGHTALYWYRQSLGQGLEFLIYFQGNSAPDKSGLPSDRFSAERTGGSVSTLTIQRTQQEDSAVYLCASSDDLATDTQYFGPGTRLTVL.

CDR3 in amino acids: CSAPTSGGEETQYF. For the CDR3, the DNA is TGCAGTGCTCCGACTAGCGGGGGGGAAGAGACCCAGTACTTC. The chain has TRBV20-1 and TRBJ2-5, with 14 bases lining up with TRBD2. The CDR3 has 14 residues. Trimming removed 5 bases from V and 3 bases from J; junction bases left unmatched: 2. The germline V gene has CDR1 DFQATT and CDR2 SNEGSKA (reference sequence).

The V gene is TRBV25-1, the J gene TRBJ2-5; 8 bases line up with TRBD2. The CDR3 loop spans 12 amino acids. J gave up 5 bases and V 8 bases, and 4 bases lay outside the gene matches. Per the germline V gene, CDR1 is MGHDK and CDR2 is SYGVNS. This CDR3 reads CASGGGRETQYF. For the CDR3, the DNA is TGTGCCAGCGGCGGGGGGCGGGAGACCCAGTACTTC.

The sample holds a few counts of this clonotype. This chain links TRBV30 with TRBJ2-1; the D gene is possibly TRBD1 (5 bases). V lost 3 bases to trimming and J lost 1 base, with 7 bases between them. The V gene's germline CDR1 is GTSNPN and CDR2 SVGIG (reference sequence). The CDR3 is 13 amino acids. The CDR3 reads CAWRQDSYNEQFF. CDR3 sequence (DNA): TGTGCCTGGAGACAGGATTCCTACAATGAGCAGTTCTTC.